This entry lists 15 T cell receptor beta chains sequenced from one sample in a study of cytomegalovirus exposure and HLA in healthy donors. Primers: 60 Vbeta forward and 13 Jbeta reverse. The data were produced by immunoSEQ multiplex PCR, yet TCRdb's version contains in-frame clones alone and is incomplete. The data show about 190,000 clones, 65% to 85% seen once. Sequenced sample: PBMCs. The source of these receptors is a boy younger than 10 in good health and CMV-seronegative.

V gene TRBV5-6 combines with J gene TRBJ2-4; the D is unclear. The CDR3 sequence is 11 residues long. The germline V gene encodes CDR1 SGHDT and CDR2 YYEEEE. The V end lost 4 bases, the J end lost 8 bases, and 7 bases lay between the germline ends. CDR3 DNA sequence: TGTGCCAGCAGCCTCGAGGACATTCAGTACTTC. Encoded protein: CASSLEDIQYF. Supplemented by reference TRBV5-6 and TRBJ2-4, the full variable domain reads DAGVTQSPTHLIKTRGQQVTLRCSPKSGHDTVSWYQQALGQGPQFIFQYYEEEERQRGNFPDRFSGHQFPNYSSELNVNALLLGDSALYLCASSLEDIQYFGAGTRLSVL.

The chain recombines TRBV30 with TRBJ2-1; 7 nucleotides match TRBD1. The CDR3 covers 13 residues. The ends lost 1 base at V and 7 bases at J; junction bases unmatched: 4. The germline gives CDR1 GTSNPN, CDR2 SVGIG (reference sequence). CDR3 residues: CAWSDRGRNEQFF. The DNA of the CDR3 is TGTGCCTGGAGTGACAGGGGTCGGAATGAGCAGTTCTTC.

The CDR3 DNA is TGTGCCACCGGGACTGAAGAGACCCAGTACTTC. It yields the protein CATGTEETQYF. V gene TRBV6-5 combines with J gene TRBJ2-5; the D gene is possibly TRBD2 (6 bases). CDR3 length equals 11 residues. Germline assignment: CDR1 MNHEY and CDR2 SVGAGI. V dropped 10 bases and J dropped 3 bases, with 9 bases sitting between them.

This clone was found a few times. J is TRBJ2-5 and V is TRBV6-5; 8 positions agree with TRBD2. The CDR3 runs to 16 residues. CDR1 is MNHEY and CDR2 is SVGAGI in the germline V gene. V was clipped by 2 bases and J by 2 bases; unmatched bases: 7. CDR3 loop: CASSYLGGGQQETQYF. CDR3 nucleotide sequence: TGTGCCAGCAGTTACCTCGGGGGGGGACAACAAGAGACCCAGTACTTC.

The chain joins TRBV2 to TRBJ1-1; 8 nucleotides match TRBD1. V dropped 4 bases and J dropped 3; count of bases not matched to a gene: 1. Germline CDR1 and CDR2: SNHLY and FYNNEI. This CDR3 is built from 13 residues. CDR3 sequence reads: CASSGQGHTEAFF. Written as DNA, the CDR3 is TGTGCCAGCAGTGGACAGGGGCACACTGAAGCTTTCTTT.

This clone was seen once. The genes are TRBV5-4 and TRBJ2-7; 10 bases fit TRBD2. Germline V gene data show CDR1 as SGHNT and CDR2 as YYREEE (reference sequence). The CDR3 length is 16 residues. Losses at the gene ends were 0 bases for V and 2 bases for J; bases not matched to a gene: 5. CDR3 protein: CASSLDGTSATYEQYV. CDR3 nucleotide sequence: TGTGCCAGCAGCTTGGACGGGACTAGCGCCACCTACGAGCAGTACGTC.

Written as DNA, the CDR3 is TGTGCCAGCAGAGAAACGGACAGGCCTACCTATGGCTACACCTTC. The encoded protein is CASRETDRPTYGYTF. The J gene is TRBJ1-2, the V gene TRBV2, with TRBD1 matching 7 bases. The CDR3 runs 15 residues. CDR1 is SNHLY and CDR2 is FYNNEI in the germline V gene. V shed 6 bases and J 4 bases; nucleotides not matched to a gene: 11.

The chain joins TRBV6-1 to TRBJ1-1; D remains unclear. The CDR3 is 11 residues long. The V and J ends lost 10 bases and 1 base respectively, with 7 bases between them. The germline V gene encodes CDR1 MNHNS and CDR2 SASEGT. CDR3 loop: CATLWNTEAFF. The CDR3 nucleotides are TGTGCCACCCTATGGAACACTGAAGCTTTCTTT.

On this clone itself: A read error may produce the germline difference seen at one junction end. The gene calls are TRBV29-1 and TRBJ2-5, with TRBD2 matching over 9 bases. Germline CDR1 is SQVTM and CDR2 is ANQGSEA. This CDR3 comprises 12 residues. This CDR3 reads CSVELAGFNLDF. As DNA, the CDR3 is TGCAGCGTTGAACTAGCGGGATTTAATCTTGACTTC.

Only a few counts were recorded for this clone. This chain uses TRBV4-3 with TRBJ1-1; D is undetermined. This CDR3 comprises 15 residues. Trimming cost V 0 bases and J 1 base, with 9 bases left between them. Germline V gene data show CDR1 as LGHNA and CDR2 as YSLEER. In DNA, the CDR3 is TGCGCCAGCAGCCAAGATGCGACGGGGAACACTGAAGCTTTCTTT. This translates into CASSQDATGNTEAFF.

The chain carries TRBV9 and TRBJ2-3; tentatively, D is TRBD1 (5 bases). Germline values: CDR1 SGDLS, CDR2 YYNGEE. The CDR3 has 15 amino acids. The germline V and J ends were trimmed by 0 bases and 5 bases, with 13 bases remaining between them. This chain's CDR3 is CASSVEGRARDTQYF. The CDR3 DNA reads TGTGCCAGCAGCGTAGAGGGCAGGGCTAGAGATACGCAGTATTTT.

V and J are TRBV10-1 and TRBJ2-5, with a tentative D call TRBD1 (6 bases). The CDR3 covers 14 residues. Germline values: CDR1 WNHNN, CDR2 SYGVQD (reference sequence). Trimming left V 8 bases short and J 5 bases short, with 18 bases between. This CDR3 is CASPQVGAGETQYF. CDR3 coding DNA: TGCGCCAGCCCCCAGGTGGGGGCCGGGGAGACCCAGTACTTC.

The gene calls are TRBV6-1 and TRBJ2-1; a weak D match, TRBD2 (5 bases). The CDR3 consists of 14 residues. Trimming cost V 6 bases and J 4 bases, with 13 bases left between them. Germline loops: CDR1 MNHNS, CDR2 SASEGT. In nucleotides, the CDR3 is TGTGCCAGCAGGCCGGAGCGGAGATACAATGAGCAGTTCTTC. Translation: CASRPERRYNEQFF.

This chain links TRBV19 with TRBJ2-7, with 8 bases lining up with TRBD2. The V gene's germline CDR1 is LNHDA and CDR2 SQIVND (reference sequence). V lost 3 bases, J lost 6 bases, and 10 bases stayed unmatched. CDR3 length: 15 amino acids. This CDR3 reads CASSINAGGRGEQYF. CDR3 coding DNA: TGTGCCAGTAGTATTAACGCGGGAGGTAGGGGCGAGCAGTACTTC.

J is TRBJ1-1 and V is TRBV5-1, with D maybe TRBD1 (5 bases). Per germline, CDR1 SGHRS and CDR2 YFSETQ. The V end was cut by 5 bases, the J end by 6 bases, with 11 bases between. CDR3 length: 12 residues. The CDR3 region is CASRGRGAEAFF. The DNA of the CDR3 is TGCGCCAGCAGGGGAAGGGGCGCTGAAGCTTTCTTT.